The sequence of this TCR beta chain was determined in a study of CD8+CD57+ T cells in acquired aplastic anemia. Both TCR beta VDJ combination and CDR3 sequence profiling were carried out. Genomic DNA was the template for this profiling. TCRdb analysed the reads with MiXCR anew, one entry per CDR3 protein. Here the sample spans 80,000 or so distinct CDR3 sequences, under 50% being singletons. This clonotype was counted at least ten times. The CDR3 has 17 amino acids. CDR1 and CDR2 (germline): MNHGY, SVAAGI. V trimming: 0 bases; J trimming: 1 base; junction bases outside the gene matches: 8. The sequenced sample was sorted CD4+, CD8+, or CD8+CD57+ T cells (not recorded which) from PBMCs. The chain employs TRBV6-9 and TRBJ2-5; 7 bases are a match to TRBD2. This clonotype was obtained from a human donor in good health, serving as a control. The CDR3 reads CASSYSFRLAPQETQYF. CDR3 DNA: TGTGCCAGCAGTTATTCCTTCCGACTAGCCCCCCAAGAGACCCAGTACTTC.